The 8 T cell receptor beta chains given below trace back to one sample, sequenced in a study of cytomegalovirus exposure and HLA in healthy donors. Researchers ran the PCR with 60 Vbeta and 13 Jbeta primers. Some clones are missing from TCRdb's copy, which holds only in-frame ones; the method was immunoSEQ multiplex PCR. The table lists some 100,000 clones, 73% of them singletons. Sequenced input: PBMCs. The receptors stem from a middle-aged man in good health and CMV-seronegative.

The rearrangement uses TRBV6-5 and TRBJ1-2, with 8 bases lining up with TRBD1. The CDR3 consists of 14 residues. The germline V gene has CDR1 MNHEY and CDR2 SVGAGI. The trim removed 5 bases at V and 6 bases at J, leaving 8 bases unmatched. The CDR3 here is CASSRAQTGDGYTF. CDR3 coding DNA: TGTGCCAGCAGTCGGGCCCAGACAGGGGATGGCTACACCTTC.

The chain carries TRBV9 and TRBJ2-5; D is uncertain. V gave up 4 bases and J gave up 0 bases, with 7 bases separating them. Germline values: CDR1 SGDLS, CDR2 YYNGEE. The CDR3 contains 13 residues. The CDR3 sequence is CASSPPYQETQYF. The CDR3 coding sequence is TGTGCCAGCAGCCCCCCATACCAAGAGACCCAGTACTTC.

This rearrangement joins TRBV6-1 to TRBJ2-5, with a possible D match to TRBD2 (6 bases). Gene TRBJ2-7 matches the end of the DNA better, so the J call may be wrong. In germline, CDR1 is MNHNS, CDR2 SASEGT. The CDR3 consists of 11 residues. The DNA for the CDR3 is TGTGCCATTAGCGGTTCCGACGAGCAGTACTTC. Encoded protein: CAISGSDEQYF.

This sequence joins TRBV7-2 and TRBJ1-6; 7 bases line up with TRBD1. This CDR3 comprises 15 residues. The germline CDR1 and CDR2 sequences are SGHTA and FQGNSA. The V and J ends lost 5 bases and 4 bases, in that order; junction bases with no gene match: 5. The chain's CDR3 is CASSTDREYNSPLHF. Here the CDR3 DNA reads TGTGCCAGCAGCACAGACAGGGAATATAATTCACCCCTCCACTTT.

The V gene is TRBV18, the J gene TRBJ2-7; tentatively, D is TRBD1 (6 bases). V was cut by 2 bases and J by 5 bases, with 16 bases left in between. Germline V gives CDR1 KGHSH, CDR2 LQKENI. CDR3 length: 15 residues. CDR3 coding DNA: TGTGCCAGCTCACCAATGCAGGGGATAGAGGACGAGCAGTACTTC. Translating gives CASSPMQGIEDEQYF.

The rearrangement links TRBV6-4 to TRBJ1-4; possibly TRBD1 for D (5 bases). This CDR3 has 14 amino acids. Germline V gives CDR1 MRHNA, CDR2 SNTAGT. Trimming took 8 bases from V and 8 from J, leaving 18 bases between them. This CDR3 reads CASLGDPRGEKLFF. The CDR3 DNA sequence: TGTGCCAGCCTGGGGGACCCCCGGGGGGAAAAACTGTTTTTT.

V is TRBV27 and J is TRBJ2-5, with D hard to call. Trimming pared 8 bases from V and 7 bases from J, leaving 20 bases between. From germline, CDR1 is MNHEY and CDR2 SMNVEV (reference sequence). This CDR3 is built from 14 residues. CDR3 coding DNA: TGTGCCAGCCAGTTTTCCAGTAATCCGGGGACCCAGTACTTC. Translating gives CASQFSSNPGTQYF.

The V gene is TRBV18, the J gene TRBJ2-1; D is undetermined. CDR3 length: 15 amino acids. Looked up from germline, CDR1 is KGHSH and CDR2 is LQKENI. V was trimmed by 0 bases and J by 2 bases, leaving 8 bases between them. CDR3 coding DNA: TGTGCCAGCTCACCACCCGCTGCTACCTACAATGAGCAGTTCTTC. Translation gives CASSPPAATYNEQFF.